This TCR beta chain was profiled in a study of tumor and adjacent non-tumor tissue in lung cancer. About the study: Histology: 12 adenocarcinoma, a couple of squamous cell carcinoma, 1 small cell lung cancer.

The CDR3 contains 15 residues. With 4 bases removed from V and 1 base from J, the gap between germline ends came to 12 bases. Germline values: CDR1 SGHVS, CDR2 FQNEAQ. The template was RNA from unsorted bulk tissue. The library came from three nested PCR rounds adapted from ARM-PCR protocols. TCRdb reanalysed the multiplex PCR reads using MiXCR and keeps one entry per CDR3 protein. The sample holds more than 120,000 distinct CDR3 sequences, roughly 70% seen once. This TCR was recovered from a man aged 60-69 years with small cell lung cancer. This chain uses TRBV7-8 with TRBJ2-3, with TRBD2 as a possible D gene (5 bases). The sample was lung tumor tissue. CDR3 in amino acids: CASSYPGSRTDTQYF. CDR3 sequence (DNA): TGTGCCAGCAGCTATCCGGGGAGTCGCACAGATACGCAGTATTTT.